This TCR beta chain was captured by sequencing in a study of shared clonotypes between healthy human individuals. Study in general: The plates for each donor numbered three CD4 naive, three CD4 memory, two CD8 naive and one CD8 memory.

This CDR3 spans 15 amino acids. Germline lookup yields CDR1 SGHRS and CDR2 YFSETQ. V gave up 4 bases and J gave up 2 bases, with 15 bases separating them. Of note for this clone: Antigen: not known.

Sequenced by immunoSEQ multiplex PCR; TCRdb stores in-frame clones only, minus some. The data show approximately 1.5 million clones, approximately 98.5% seen once. Only Caucasian adults living in Nashville, Tennessee made up the donor group. From CD4+ cells came CD45RA+ naive and CD45RA-negative memory subsets. The study's findings and limits: Between a few donors, naive CD4 clonotypes were shared at a level of approximately 5%.

This chain links TRBV5-1 with TRBJ2-5, with D perhaps matching TRBD1 (5 bases). This clonotype was obtained from a man aged 30 to 45 in good health. The sequencing sample was made of naive CD4+ T cells sorted from blood. This sample's subset: CD45RA+ positively selected. The CDR3 reads CASSPVGQAQETQYF. CDR3 bases: TGCGCCAGCAGCCCGGTTGGACAAGCACAAGAGACCCAGTACTTC.